Reported below is one T cell receptor beta chain. Its antigen remains unknown. CDR1 is MNHNS, CDR2 SASEGT, per germline. J was trimmed by 3 bases and V by 2 bases; bases with no gene match: 4. This CDR3 spans 15 amino acids. The data derive from a study of T cells after yellow fever vaccination. The study, taken as a whole, reports: The bulk population could contribute abundant contaminating clonotypes to FACS-sorted repertoires.

Template-switching 5'RACE yielded the TCR cDNA; a universal primer site and UMIs were added in the process. MiXCR was run by TCRdb on the 5' RACE reads, yielding one entry per CDR3 protein. The data hold 500,000 to 650,000 distinct CDR3 sequences, with around 16% observed a single time. This receptor was obtained from a man aged 18 to 29 who received the YFV17D yellow fever vaccine. The material sequenced was PBMCs, taken 4 to 6 days after the first yellow fever vaccination. The chain combines TRBV6-1 with TRBJ2-7; TRBD2 agrees at 10 bases. Here the CDR3 reads CASSEPSGGYYEQYV. The CDR3 DNA reads as TGTGCCAGCAGTGAACCTAGCGGGGGCTACTACGAGCAGTACGTC.